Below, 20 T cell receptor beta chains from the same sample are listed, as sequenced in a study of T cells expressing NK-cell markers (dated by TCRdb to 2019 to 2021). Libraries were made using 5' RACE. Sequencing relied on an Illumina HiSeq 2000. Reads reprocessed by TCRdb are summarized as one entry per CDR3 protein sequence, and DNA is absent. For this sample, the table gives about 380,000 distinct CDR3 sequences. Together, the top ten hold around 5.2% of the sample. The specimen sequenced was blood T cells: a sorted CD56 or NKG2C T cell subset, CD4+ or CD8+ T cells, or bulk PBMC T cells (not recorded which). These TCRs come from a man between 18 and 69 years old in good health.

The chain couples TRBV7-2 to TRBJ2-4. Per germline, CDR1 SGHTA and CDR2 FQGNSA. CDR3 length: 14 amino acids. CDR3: CASSPPVQKNIQYF. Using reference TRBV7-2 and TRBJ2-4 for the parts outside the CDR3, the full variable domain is GAGVSQSPSNKVTEKGKDVELRCDPISGHTALYWYRQSLGQGLEFLIYFQGNSAPDKSGLPSDRFSAERTGGSVSTLTIQRTQQEDSAVYLCASSPPVQKNIQYFGAGTRLSVL.

The CDR3 loop reads CASRKGYSNQPQHF. The chain couples TRBV6-1 to TRBJ1-5. The CDR3 has 14 amino acids. CDR1 MNHNS and CDR2 SASEGT come from the germline V gene.

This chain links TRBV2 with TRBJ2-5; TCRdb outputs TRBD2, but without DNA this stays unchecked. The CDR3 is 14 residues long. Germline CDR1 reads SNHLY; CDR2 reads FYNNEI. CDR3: CASQPDAGSETQYF.

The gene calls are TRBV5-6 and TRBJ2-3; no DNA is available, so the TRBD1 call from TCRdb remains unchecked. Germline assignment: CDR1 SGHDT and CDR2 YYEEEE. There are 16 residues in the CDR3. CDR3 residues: CASSAGTGGGTDTQYF.

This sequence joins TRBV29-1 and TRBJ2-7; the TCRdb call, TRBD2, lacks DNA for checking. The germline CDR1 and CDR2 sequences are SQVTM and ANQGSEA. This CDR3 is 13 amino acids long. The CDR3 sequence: CSVLGSGEYEQYF.

The CDR3 reads CASSLTGGTGELFF. The chain links TRBV12-3 or TRBV12-4 to TRBJ2-2; there is no DNA to check the TCRdb D call of TRBD1. This CDR3 has 14 amino acids.

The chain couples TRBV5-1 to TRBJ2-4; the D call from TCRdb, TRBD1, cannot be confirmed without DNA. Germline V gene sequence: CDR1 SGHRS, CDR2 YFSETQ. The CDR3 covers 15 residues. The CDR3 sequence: CASSPGQGHPDIQYF.

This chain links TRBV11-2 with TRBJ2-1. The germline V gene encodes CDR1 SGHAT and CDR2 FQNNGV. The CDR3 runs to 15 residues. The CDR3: CASSLAVGSLVEQFF.

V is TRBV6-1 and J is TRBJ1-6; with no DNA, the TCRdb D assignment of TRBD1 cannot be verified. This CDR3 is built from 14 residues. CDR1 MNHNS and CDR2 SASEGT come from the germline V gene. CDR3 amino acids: CASSGQGIGSPLHF.

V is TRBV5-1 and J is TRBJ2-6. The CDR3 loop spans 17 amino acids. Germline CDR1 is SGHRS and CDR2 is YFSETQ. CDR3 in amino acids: CASSLAAQGSGANVLTF.

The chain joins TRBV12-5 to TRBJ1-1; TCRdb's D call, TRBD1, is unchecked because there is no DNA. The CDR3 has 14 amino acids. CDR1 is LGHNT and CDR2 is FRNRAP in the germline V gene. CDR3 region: CASGFWRGRTEAFF.

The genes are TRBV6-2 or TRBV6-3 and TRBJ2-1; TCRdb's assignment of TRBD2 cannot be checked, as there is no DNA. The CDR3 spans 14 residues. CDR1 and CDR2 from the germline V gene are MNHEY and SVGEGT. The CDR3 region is CASSPSRAYNEQFF.

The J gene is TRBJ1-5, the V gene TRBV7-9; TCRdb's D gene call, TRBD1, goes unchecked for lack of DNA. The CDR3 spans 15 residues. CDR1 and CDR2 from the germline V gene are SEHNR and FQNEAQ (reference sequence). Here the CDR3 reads CASSTGQGLYQPQHF.

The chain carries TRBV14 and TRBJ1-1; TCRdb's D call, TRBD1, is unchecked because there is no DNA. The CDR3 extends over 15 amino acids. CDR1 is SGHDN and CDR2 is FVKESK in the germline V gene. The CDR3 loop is CASSRKQLGRTEAFF.

The CDR3: CASSQLTGLRAFF. The J gene is TRBJ1-1, the V gene TRBV3-1; TCRdb gives TRBD1 as the D gene, but with no DNA this cannot be confirmed. The CDR3 has 13 amino acids. CDR1 is LGHDT, CDR2 YNNKEL, per germline (reference sequence).

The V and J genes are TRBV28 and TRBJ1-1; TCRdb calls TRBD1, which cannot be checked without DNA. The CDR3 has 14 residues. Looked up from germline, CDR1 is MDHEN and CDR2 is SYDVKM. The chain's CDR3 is CASSSPPLNTEAFF.

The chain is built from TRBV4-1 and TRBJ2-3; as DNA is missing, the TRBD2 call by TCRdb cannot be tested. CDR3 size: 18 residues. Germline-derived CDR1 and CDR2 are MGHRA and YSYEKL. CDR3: CASSQEGGSVPRTDTQYF.

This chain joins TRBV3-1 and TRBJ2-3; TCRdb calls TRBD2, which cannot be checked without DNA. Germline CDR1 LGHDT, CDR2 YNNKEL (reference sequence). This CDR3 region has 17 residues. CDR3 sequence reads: CASSLESLAGKTDTQYF.

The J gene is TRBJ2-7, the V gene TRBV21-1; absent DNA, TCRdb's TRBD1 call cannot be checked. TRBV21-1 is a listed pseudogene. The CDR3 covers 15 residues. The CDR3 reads CASAPWTPKPYEQYF.

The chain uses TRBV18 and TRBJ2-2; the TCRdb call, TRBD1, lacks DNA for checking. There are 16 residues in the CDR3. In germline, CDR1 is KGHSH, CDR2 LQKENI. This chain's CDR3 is CASSTSQGAGTGELFF.